This TCR beta chain was recovered during a study of cytomegalovirus exposure and HLA in healthy donors (dated by TCRdb to 2016 to 2017). In terms of the full investigation: An earlier analysis of some 620 of the donors reported 276 Gb of sequence data and roughly 120 million unique TCR beta sequences obtained from around 170 million T cells. About 280 gigabases of sequencing data and approximately 91 million unique TCR sequences made up an early release that covered some 640 HLA-typed donors. Among the approximately 400 genotyped donors, more than 70% belonged to the genetic ancestry cluster associated with self-reported Caucasian donors. The study aimed to test whether cataloging public T cell receptors could reveal signatures of past pathogen exposure. Using immunosequencing, the study profiled T cell repertoires from fewer than 850 subjects and related those repertoires to cytomegalovirus serostatus. Besides the first cohort of under 700 subjects, a separate validation cohort made up of 120 different subjects was used. The study combined high-throughput TCR immunosequencing, statistical association of individual TCRs with disease status, and machine learning to predict cytomegalovirus infection status. A later analysis re-examined previously published TCR beta repertoires from several hundred donors and added high-resolution HLA genotyping to investigate patterns of TCR occurrence. In the later analysis, no new phenotypic data were used to find candidate immune exposures; instead, reliance was placed on TCR beta sequences and their occurrence across donors. To decide whether each TCR beta V gene segment behaved as functional or pseudogenic, an earlier analysis of some 570 of the donors relied on high-throughput TCR beta sequencing. Donor age, sex, ethnicity and CMV serostatus were compiled together with the repertoire data. A later genetic analysis used genome-wide SNP genotypes for about 60% of the roughly 670 donors, treating that subset as a discovery cohort. All discovery cohort repertoires had been generated on a single sequencing platform. HLA typing covered class I and class II loci at four-digit resolution. The number of typed donors differed by locus: roughly 620-640 for A, B, C, DRB1 and DQB1; some 500 for DQA1; around 580 for DPA1; and some 430 for DPB1. About five DR-DQ haplotypes were handled as single units for association and clustering because linkage in the cohort was strong. Among about 360 genotyped donors of the cohort, an average of approximately 240,000 unique TCR beta nucleotide sequences were sequenced per donor, roughly a sixth of them non-productive. Summary of the overall study and its limitations: In a later genetic analysis, a missense DCLRE1C variant was associated with V-gene and J-gene trimming of TCR beta chains, and the association was replicated in an independent cohort. The classifier was reported to diagnose cytomegalovirus status with high specificity and sensitivity in both the original and validation cohorts. Most TCR sequences were observed very rarely across donors, whereas some public TCRs were present in many individuals. Correlated functional status among segregating V segments might reflect linkage disequilibrium, but an unknown experimental factor could not be ruled out. In a later analysis, 15,000 to 20,000 TCR beta sequences were associated with specific HLA alleles at a false discovery rate of 0.05. In a later analysis, TCR association rates were found to vary across HLA loci, with the most associated TCRs seen for DRB1 alleles and the fewest for HLA-C alleles. The study gave a list of some 150 TCR beta chains associated with cytomegalovirus. A cluster of highly shared sequence variants was judged likely to represent a technical artifact of the sequencing pipeline. Immune exposure information for the cohort was limited to CMV serostatus. Roughly uniform sequencing depth across donors was assumed in presence/absence analyses, although this assumption may not hold. The 87-base-pair reads could not distinguish some IMGT-functional V segments, including TRBV6-2 and TRBV6-3, so those segments were excluded. Over 15 rarely observed V segments, including chromosome 9 orphons, were excluded from the earlier analysis of some 590 of the donors because counts were too low. Several of the top co-occurrence clusters appeared to be linked to parvovirus B19, influenza, CMV and Epstein-Barr virus, according to a later analysis. Compared with the roughly 720-donor mean, donors in an Asian-associated ancestry cluster had fewer N-insertions in productive TCRs, according to a later genetic analysis. Only TCR beta chains were sequenced in this cohort, and the absence of alpha or paired-chain data limited detectable features. In a later analysis, HLA-associated TCR beta chains showed more clonal expansion and lower generation probabilities than non-associated chains that were equally common. Assigning TCR associations to individual alleles was difficult when HLA alleles, especially DR and DQ, strongly co-occurred. According to a later analysis, most CMV-associated TCR beta chains appeared to be HLA-restricted, and the HLA associations seemed to be driven largely by CMV exposure. An earlier analysis of approximately 500 of the donors showed that most TCR beta V segments appeared in productive rearrangements either about 90% or about 30% of the time, which broadly matched IMGT annotations. Because HLA typing was unavailable for some donors at each locus, only the typed subset was used in association tests. In vitro tests confirmed that a few of the cytomegalovirus-associated TCR beta chains recognize cytomegalovirus antigens. A further reported finding was that TCR beta sequences accurately predicted the HLA-A and HLA-B alleles for most subjects in the first cohort. The authors suggested that the approach could potentially be extended to other disease states and immunological phenotypes.

Preparation of the library involved the immunoSEQ multiplex PCR assay. The multiplex PCR relied on a mix of 60 forward primers for TCR Vbeta segments and 13 reverse primers for TCR Jbeta segments. The CDR3 region of rearranged TCR beta genes was amplified from genomic DNA with a multiplex PCR assay. The amplified TCR beta libraries were sequenced on the Illumina HiSeq System as 87-base-pair reads. The original methods were these. A later analysis counted tens of millions of unique TCR beta chains across the 550 to 750 repertoires, and around 9.9 million of these chains were shared by at least two donors. Raw reads were error-corrected and collapsed into unique sequences by a nearest-neighbor algorithm in which closely related sequences were merged to remove PCR and sequencing errors. CDR3 sequences were aligned to IMGT reference sequences to assign V, D and J gene segments. Each retained sequence needed at least a six-nucleotide match to both a V gene segment and a J gene segment. A rearrangement was called productive if the CDR3 had no stop codons and remained in frame with V and J, and every other rearrangement was called non-productive. Following IMGT convention, CDR3 was defined as the stretch from the second conserved V-encoded cysteine to the conserved J-encoded phenylalanine. In an earlier analysis of more than 550 of the donors, sequences lacking an unambiguous match to a single V gene segment were excluded. An earlier analysis of approximately 590 of the donors called V segments functional above 56.7% productive rearrangements and segregating when the between-donor standard deviation exceeded 5%. A statistical classification framework was built to diagnose cytomegalovirus status from the catalog of TCR beta chain sequences. A later analysis assigned V and J genes by comparing TCR nucleotide sequences with IMGT/GENE-DB human TR gene sequences. A later analysis assigned CDR3 sequences and most-parsimonious VDJ recombination scenarios with the TCRdist pipeline. In a later analysis, every TCR beta chain was defined by the combination of its CDR3 amino acid sequence and its V-gene family, and reads without a unique V-gene family were dropped. As a way to deal with suspected cross-contamination and a sequencing artifact, a later analysis dropped 450 to 600 nucleotide sequences that were highly shared and had low generation probability. A later analysis calculated a clonal expansion index for each public chain from normalized within-repertoire ranks of inferred template counts. Generation probabilities in a later analysis came from a VDJ recombination model fitted to out-of-frame rearrangements, and those results were checked against IGoR. A later analysis scored TCR-TCR, TCR-HLA and TCR-CMV co-occurrence with hypergeometric tests, applying a repertoire-size bias correction to TCR pairs. False discovery rates were estimated in a later analysis by permuting HLA or CMV assignments 20 times. In a later analysis, co-occurring TCRs were grouped with DBSCAN, and TCRdist sequence similarity was added when clustering was performed within HLA-allele-positive subsets. Repertoires with fewer than 30,000 or more than 120,000 public chains were left out of co-occurrence clustering, as were four to six repertoires with anomalous nucleotide sharing. As stored in TCRdb, this immuneACCESS dataset retains in-frame rearrangements with V and J assigned. A fraction of the clones does not appear; measured against another copy, unresolved V genes explain less than half of the discrepancy, and the remainder lacks a known reason. V and J calls and clone size are copied from that table; D and trimming were computed from the DNA. The table kept for this sample lists around 150,000 clones. The ten top clones hold roughly 2% of the sample.

The CDR3 holds 16 amino acids from the cysteine to the phenylalanine. The entry retains the CDR3 DNA only, 48 bases that are in frame from base 1. Trimming takes 1 base from V and 2 bases from J, and the germline ends sit 14 bases apart. The germline V gene gives CDR1 as SGHRS and CDR2 as YFSETQ. A word on this clone: No cognate antigen has been identified for it.

In total, approximately 700 healthy bone marrow donors made up the cohort. At the time of sampling, all cohort members were nominally healthy, though unrecorded immune exposures were likely present. The donor tested CMV seronegative and was one of the 352 seronegative cohort members. Every donor gave a peripheral blood sample, and the peripheral blood mononuclear cells from that sample were used for TCR beta sequencing. The Qiagen DNeasy Blood Extraction Kit was used to extract genomic DNA from the blood cell samples. The V and J segments used are TRBV5-1 and TRBJ2-3; possibly the D gene is TRBD1, per 6 matching bases. Sequencing was carried out using PBMCs. This sequence was found in a man younger than 45 in good health and CMV-seronegative. In nucleotides, the sequence is TGCGCCAGCAGCTTGACACAGGGTTTGGTCACAGATACGCAGTATTTT. Its translation is CASSLTQGLVTDTQYF.